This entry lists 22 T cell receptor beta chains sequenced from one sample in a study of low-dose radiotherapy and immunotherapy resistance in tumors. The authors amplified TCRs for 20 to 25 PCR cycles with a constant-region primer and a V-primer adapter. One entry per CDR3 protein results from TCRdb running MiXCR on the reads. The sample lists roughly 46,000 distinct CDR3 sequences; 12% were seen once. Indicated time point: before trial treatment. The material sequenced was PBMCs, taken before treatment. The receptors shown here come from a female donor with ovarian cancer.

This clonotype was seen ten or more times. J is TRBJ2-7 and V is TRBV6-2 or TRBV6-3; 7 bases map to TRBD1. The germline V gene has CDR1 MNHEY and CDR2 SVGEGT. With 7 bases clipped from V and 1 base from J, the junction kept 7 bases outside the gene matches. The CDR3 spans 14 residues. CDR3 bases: TGTGCCAGCAAGTTCCGGGGACAGTCCTACGAGCAGTACTTC. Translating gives CASKFRGQSYEQYF.

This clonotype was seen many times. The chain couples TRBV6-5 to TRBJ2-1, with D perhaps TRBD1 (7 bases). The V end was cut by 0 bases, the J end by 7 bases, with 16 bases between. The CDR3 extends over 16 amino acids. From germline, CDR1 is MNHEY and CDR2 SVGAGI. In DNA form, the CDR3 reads TGTGCCAGCAGTTACTCTACAGGGGAGGTGACGAATGAGCAGTTCTTC. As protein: CASSYSTGEVTNEQFF.

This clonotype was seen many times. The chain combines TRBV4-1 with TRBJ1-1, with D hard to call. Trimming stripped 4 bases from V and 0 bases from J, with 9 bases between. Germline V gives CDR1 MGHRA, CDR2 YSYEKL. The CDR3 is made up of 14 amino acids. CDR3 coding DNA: TGCGCCAGCAGCCGCAACTCCATGAACACTGAAGCTTTCTTT. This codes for CASSRNSMNTEAFF.

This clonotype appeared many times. In nucleotides, the CDR3 is TGCGCCAGCAGCCAAGTGGACACCGGGGAGCTGTTTTTT. Its protein is CASSQVDTGELFF. The V gene is TRBV4-1, the J gene TRBJ2-2; D unresolved. Trimming shortened V by 1 base and J by 3 bases, and 3 bases separated the two germline ends. The CDR3 has 13 amino acids. In germline, CDR1 is MGHRA, CDR2 YSYEKL.

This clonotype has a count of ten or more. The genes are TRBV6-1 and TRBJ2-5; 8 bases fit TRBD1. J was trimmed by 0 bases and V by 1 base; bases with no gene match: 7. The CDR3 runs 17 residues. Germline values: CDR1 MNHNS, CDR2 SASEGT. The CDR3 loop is CASSEGRGLAYQETQYF. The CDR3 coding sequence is TGTGCCAGCAGTGAAGGCAGGGGGCTTGCCTACCAAGAGACCCAGTACTTC.

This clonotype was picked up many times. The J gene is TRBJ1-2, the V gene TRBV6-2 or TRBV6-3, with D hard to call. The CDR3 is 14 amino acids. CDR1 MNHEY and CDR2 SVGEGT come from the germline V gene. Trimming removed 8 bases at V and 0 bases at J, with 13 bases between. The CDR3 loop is CASLYDGPNYGYTF. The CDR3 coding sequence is TGTGCCAGCCTCTACGACGGACCTAACTATGGCTACACCTTC.

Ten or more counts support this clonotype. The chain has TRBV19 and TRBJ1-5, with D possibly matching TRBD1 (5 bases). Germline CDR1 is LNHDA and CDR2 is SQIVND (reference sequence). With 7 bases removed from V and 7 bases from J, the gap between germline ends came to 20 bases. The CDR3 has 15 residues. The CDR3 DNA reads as TGTGCCAGTATCGGGGATGGCAGGGACCCCCAGCCCCAGCATTTT. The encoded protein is CASIGDGRDPQPQHF.

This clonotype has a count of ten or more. The DNA for the CDR3 is TGTGCCATCAGCTCACGACAGGGGGCAGGGGATACGCAGTATTTT. Encoded protein: CAISSRQGAGDTQYF. The chain is built from TRBV10-3 and TRBJ2-3, with TRBD1 matching 10 bases. Germline trimming cut 6 bases from V and 6 bases from J; bases unmatched to any gene: 9. This CDR3 is 15 amino acids long. Germline values: CDR1 ENHRY, CDR2 SYGVKD.

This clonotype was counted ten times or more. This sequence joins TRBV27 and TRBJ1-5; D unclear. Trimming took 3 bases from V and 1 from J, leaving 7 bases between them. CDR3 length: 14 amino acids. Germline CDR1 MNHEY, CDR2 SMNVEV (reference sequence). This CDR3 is CASSFSESNQPQHF. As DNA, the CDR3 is TGTGCCAGCAGTTTTTCAGAAAGCAATCAGCCCCAGCATTTT.

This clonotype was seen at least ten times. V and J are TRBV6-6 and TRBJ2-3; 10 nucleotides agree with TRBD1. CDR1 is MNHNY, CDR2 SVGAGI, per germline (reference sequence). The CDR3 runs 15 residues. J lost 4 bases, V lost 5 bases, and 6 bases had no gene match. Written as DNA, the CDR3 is TGTGCCAGCAGTGCCCGGGACAGGGGTTCAGATACGCAGTATTTT. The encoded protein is CASSARDRGSDTQYF.

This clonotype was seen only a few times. CDR3 DNA: TGCAGTGCAACCGGGACCGAAAAAGAGCCCCAGCATTTT. This sequence encodes CSATGTEKEPQHF. The chain links TRBV20-1 to TRBJ1-5; D perhaps matches TRBD1 (5 bases). Looked up from germline, CDR1 is DFQATT and CDR2 is SNEGSKA (reference sequence). V was pared by 6 bases and J by 8 bases, with 17 bases between. The CDR3 length is 13 residues.

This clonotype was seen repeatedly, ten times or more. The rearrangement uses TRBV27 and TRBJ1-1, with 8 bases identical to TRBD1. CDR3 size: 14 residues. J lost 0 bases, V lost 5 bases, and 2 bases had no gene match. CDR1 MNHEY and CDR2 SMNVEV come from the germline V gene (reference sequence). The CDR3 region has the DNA TGTGCCAGCAGTCTGGGACAGGTGAACACTGAAGCTTTCTTT. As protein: CASSLGQVNTEAFF.

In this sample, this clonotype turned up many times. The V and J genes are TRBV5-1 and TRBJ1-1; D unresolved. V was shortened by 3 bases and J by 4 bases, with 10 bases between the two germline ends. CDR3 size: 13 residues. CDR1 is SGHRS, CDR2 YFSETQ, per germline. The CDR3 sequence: CASSSSGSTEAFF. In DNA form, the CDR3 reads TGCGCCAGCAGCTCTTCGGGGTCCACTGAAGCTTTCTTT.

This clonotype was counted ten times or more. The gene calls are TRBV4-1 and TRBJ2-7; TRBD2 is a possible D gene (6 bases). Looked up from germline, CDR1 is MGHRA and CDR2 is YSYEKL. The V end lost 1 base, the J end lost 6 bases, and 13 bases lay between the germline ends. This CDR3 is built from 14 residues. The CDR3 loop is CASSQAGVNSEQYF. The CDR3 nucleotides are TGCGCCAGCAGCCAAGCGGGAGTTAACAGCGAGCAGTACTTC.

The CDR3 nucleotides read TGTGCCAGCTCACCAAGTCTAGCGGGGGGTTACAATGAGCAGTTCTTC. Protein: CASSPSLAGGYNEQFF. The chain has TRBV18 and TRBJ2-1, with 11 nucleotides matching TRBD2. The J segment lost 4 bases and the V segment lost 2 bases, leaving 4 bases of the junction unmatched. Germline V lookup: CDR1 KGHSH, CDR2 LQKENI. CDR3 length: 16 amino acids. The whole variable domain, remainder taken from reference TRBV18 and TRBJ2-1, is NAGVMQNPRHLVRRRGQEARLRCSPMKGHSHVYWYRQLPEEGLKFMVYLQKENIIDESGMPKERFSAEFPKEGPSILRIQQVVRGDSAAYFCASSPSLAGGYNEQFFGPGTRLTVL.

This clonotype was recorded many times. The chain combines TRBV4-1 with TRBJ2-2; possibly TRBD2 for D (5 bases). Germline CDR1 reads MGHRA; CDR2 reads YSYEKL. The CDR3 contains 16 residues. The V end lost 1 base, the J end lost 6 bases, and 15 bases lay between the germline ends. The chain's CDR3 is CASSQANLIASGELFF. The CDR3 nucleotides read TGCGCCAGCAGCCAAGCGAACCTCATAGCGTCCGGGGAGCTGTTTTTT.

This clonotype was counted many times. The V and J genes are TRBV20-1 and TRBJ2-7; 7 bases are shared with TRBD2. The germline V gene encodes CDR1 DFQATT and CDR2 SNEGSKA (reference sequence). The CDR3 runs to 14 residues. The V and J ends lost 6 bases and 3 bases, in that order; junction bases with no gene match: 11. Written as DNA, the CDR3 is TGCAGTGCCTCCCGAGGGAGGGGATTCTACGAGCAGTACTTC. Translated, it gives CSASRGRGFYEQYF.

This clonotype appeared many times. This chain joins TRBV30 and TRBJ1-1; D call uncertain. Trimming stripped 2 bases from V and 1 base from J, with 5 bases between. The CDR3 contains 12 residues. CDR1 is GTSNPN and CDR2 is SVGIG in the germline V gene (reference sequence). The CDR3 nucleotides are TGTGCCTGGAGTCAAAAGAACACTGAAGCTTTCTTT. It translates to CAWSQKNTEAFF.

The CDR3: CASSERLALSTDTQYF. As DNA, the CDR3 is TGTGCCAGCAGCGAGCGACTAGCGCTTAGCACAGATACGCAGTATTTT. The V call is TRBV6-5, the J call TRBJ2-3; 8 bases align to TRBD2. This CDR3 is 16 amino acids long. Germline V gives CDR1 MNHEY, CDR2 SVGAGI. Trimming at V came to 6 bases and at J to 0 bases, leaving 8 bases not matched to a gene.

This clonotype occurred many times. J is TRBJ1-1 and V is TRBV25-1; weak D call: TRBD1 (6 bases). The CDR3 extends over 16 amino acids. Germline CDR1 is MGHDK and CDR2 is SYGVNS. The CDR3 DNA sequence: TGTGCTGACAGGCGTAGTGGCGGGGGGTTTGGCACTGAAGCTTTCTTT. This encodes CADRRSGGGFGTEAFF.

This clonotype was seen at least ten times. In nucleotides, the CDR3 is TGTGCCAGCTCCCTCAGCCCTCCTAGCACAGATACGCAGTATTTT. Its translation is CASSLSPPSTDTQYF. The V call is TRBV18, the J call TRBJ2-3, with D uncertain. Germline assignment: CDR1 KGHSH and CDR2 LQKENI. This CDR3 has 15 residues. The V and J ends lost 6 bases and 0 bases respectively, with 13 bases between them.

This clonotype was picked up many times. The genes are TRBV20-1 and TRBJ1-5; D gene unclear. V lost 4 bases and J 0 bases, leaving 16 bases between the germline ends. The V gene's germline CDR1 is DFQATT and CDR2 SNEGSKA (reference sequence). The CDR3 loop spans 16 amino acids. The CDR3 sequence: CSAIKQLDYSNQPQHF. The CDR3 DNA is TGCAGTGCTATCAAACAGCTAGATTATAGCAATCAGCCCCAGCATTTT.